The sequence of this T cell receptor (beta chain) was determined in a study of T-cell memory formation after mild COVID-19. As for the study in general: TCR clusters largely stayed donor specific. Study outcomes and limitations: Pre-infection memory held some responding clones, suggesting pre-existing cross-reactive T cells responded.

This clonotype was seen more than once but under ten times. Antigen specificity is unknown. The V and J ends lost 3 bases and 2 bases respectively, with 10 bases between them. In germline, CDR1 is LGHNA, CDR2 YNFKEQ. The CDR3 spans 14 residues. TCRdb reprocessed the 5' RACE reads with MiXCR, giving one entry per CDR3 protein. There are roughly 250,000 distinct CDR3 sequences in the sample; 16% occur only once, and roughly a fifth lies in the top ten. This receptor was identified in a man younger than 30 who had mild COVID-19 (a few samples of this study predate the infection). Cell type and time point are not known. Input material: PBMCs or a T cell subset sorted from them (not recorded which). V is TRBV4-2 and J is TRBJ1-2, with D possibly TRBD1 on 6 matching bases. CDR3 sequence reads: CASSHEDRNYGYTF. Written as DNA, the CDR3 is TGTGCCAGCAGCCATGAAGACAGGAACTATGGCTACACCTTC.